The next 26 T cell receptor beta chains were all read from a single sample in a study of blood T cell repertoires in COVID-19. Sequencing used immunoSEQ multiplex PCR; TCRdb keeps in-frame clones, though not all of them. The table has about 250,000 clones, approximately 84% seen once. The sample taken for sequencing was PBMCs or T cells enriched from blood (not recorded which). The receptors were gathered from a man aged 35-49 years who had recovered from COVID-19.

This clone was detected only a few times. This chain uses TRBV3-1 (or the pseudogene TRBV3-2) with TRBJ2-3, with 12 bases that match TRBD2. The V gene's germline CDR1 is LGHDT and CDR2 YNNKEL (reference sequence). The CDR3 length is 16 residues. J gave up 2 bases and V 4 bases, and 4 bases lay outside the gene matches. This chain's CDR3 is CASSPWTSGDTDTQYF. The CDR3 DNA follows: TGTGCCAGCAGCCCCTGGACTAGCGGGGACACAGATACGCAGTATTTT.

The V call is TRBV18, the J call TRBJ1-1, with D possibly being TRBD1 (5 bases). The germline V gene has CDR1 KGHSH and CDR2 LQKENI. V dropped 3 bases and J dropped 1 base, with 9 bases sitting between them. The CDR3 consists of 14 residues. This CDR3 is CASSPLTGNTEAFF. The CDR3 DNA reads TGTGCCAGCTCACCTCTTACAGGGAACACTGAAGCTTTCTTT.

This clone came up once. The rearrangement uses TRBV29-1 and TRBJ2-7; 10 bases line up with TRBD1. The germline gives CDR1 SQVTM, CDR2 ANQGSEA. This CDR3 is 13 amino acids long. The J segment lost 3 bases and the V segment lost 4 bases, leaving 3 bases of the junction unmatched. The CDR3 coding sequence is TGCAGCGTTGGATGGGACAGGGGCTACGAGCAGTACTTC. This codes for CSVGWDRGYEQYF.

This clone has a single count. V and J are TRBV2 and TRBJ2-7; D call uncertain. Trimming stripped 8 bases from V and 4 bases from J, with 6 bases between. Germline CDR1 is SNHLY and CDR2 is FYNNEI. The CDR3 is 10 amino acids. DNA for the CDR3: TGTGCCAGCGCCGAGTACGAGCAGTACTTC. As protein: CASAEYEQYF.

The chain joins TRBV5-5 to TRBJ2-4; TRBD1 aligns across 12 bases. The CDR3 is made up of 16 amino acids. Germline V gene data show CDR1 as SGHKS and CDR2 as YYEKEE (reference sequence). Trimming took 2 bases from V and 14 from J; bases not matched to a gene: 14. As DNA, the CDR3 is TGTGCCAGCAGCTTAACCCTGCCGGGACAGGGGGCCCCGGAGTACTTC. Protein sequence: CASSLTLPGQGAPEYF.

The V gene is TRBV20-1, the J gene TRBJ1-4; maybe TRBD1 (6 bases). The length of the CDR3 is 14 residues. Germline CDR1 is DFQATT and CDR2 is SNEGSKA (reference sequence). V lost 3 bases to trimming and J lost 0 bases, with 8 bases between them. As DNA, the CDR3 is TGCAGTGCTAGTGCAGGGGCAACTAATGAAAAACTGTTTTTT. Protein: CSASAGATNEKLFF.

This chain links TRBV28 with TRBJ1-5; TRBD1 aligns across 8 bases. CDR1 is MDHEN, CDR2 SYDVKM, per germline. The CDR3 sequence is 16 residues long. Trimming took 6 bases from V and 1 from J; bases not matched to a gene: 8. Here the CDR3 DNA reads TGTGCCAGCAGCCCAGGGGGCCTGGGGAGCAATCAGCCCCAGCATTTT. Translated, it gives CASSPGGLGSNQPQHF.

This sequence joins TRBV7-2 and TRBJ1-5; D gene ambiguous. V was trimmed by 4 bases and J by 4 bases, leaving 2 bases between them. CDR1 SGHTA and CDR2 FQGNSA come from the germline V gene. The CDR3 is 11 residues long. The CDR3 is CASSSNQPQHF. The CDR3 DNA is TGTGCCAGCAGCTCTAATCAGCCCCAGCATTTT.

The chain combines TRBV2 with TRBJ1-1; 8 bases align to TRBD1. The CDR3 consists of 17 residues. V shed 0 bases and J 3 bases; nucleotides not matched to a gene: 9. Germline V lookup: CDR1 SNHLY, CDR2 FYNNEI. As DNA, the CDR3 is TGTGCCAGCAGTGAAGCAGGGACAGGCAAGGTCGACACTGAAGCTTTCTTT. Protein product: CASSEAGTGKVDTEAFF.

This clone occurred a few times. The chain recombines TRBV5-4 with TRBJ1-1, with 7 positions matching TRBD1. Germline V CDR1 and CDR2: SGHNT, YYREEE (reference sequence). The trim removed 3 bases at V and 1 base at J, leaving 6 bases unmatched. CDR3 length: 15 residues. This CDR3 reads CASSSYRGRNTEAFF. DNA of the CDR3: TGTGCCAGCAGCTCCTACAGGGGACGGAACACTGAAGCTTTCTTT.

V and J are TRBV27 and TRBJ1-2; D perhaps matches TRBD1 (5 bases). Germline CDR1 reads MNHEY; CDR2 reads SMNVEV (reference sequence). The CDR3 consists of 13 residues. Between the trimmed V and J ends, which lost 3 bases and 7 bases, there was a span of 12 bases. CDR3 DNA sequence: TGTGCCAGCAGTTTCCAGGGTTTTAGTGGCTACACCTTC. As protein: CASSFQGFSGYTF.

V usage is TRBV5-1 and J usage is TRBJ2-1; D not resolved. From germline, CDR1 is SGHRS and CDR2 YFSETQ. This CDR3 has 13 residues. V lost 4 bases to trimming and J lost 4 bases, with 9 bases between them. The CDR3: CASSTEPYNEQFF. As DNA, the CDR3 is TGCGCCAGCAGCACGGAGCCGTACAATGAGCAGTTCTTC.

V gene TRBV27 combines with J gene TRBJ2-1, with 7 positions matching TRBD2. CDR1 MNHEY and CDR2 SMNVEV come from the germline V gene (reference sequence). After removal of 10 bases from V and 7 bases from J, the junction contained 13 bases not matched to a gene. The CDR3 extends over 14 amino acids. The CDR3 protein is CATGGSLASNEQFF. The DNA of the CDR3 is TGTGCCACCGGGGGGTCCCTGGCCTCTAATGAGCAGTTCTTC.

This chain uses TRBV7-3 with TRBJ1-1; the D is unclear. Trimming pared 2 bases from V and 0 bases from J, leaving 4 bases between. Germline assignment: CDR1 SGHTA and CDR2 FQGTGA. This CDR3 comprises 13 residues. This chain's CDR3 is CASSLYMNTEAFF. CDR3 bases: TGTGCCAGCAGCTTATATATGAACACTGAAGCTTTCTTT. Together with reference TRBV7-3 and TRBJ1-1, the CDR3 gives the full variable domain: GAGVSQTPSNKVTEKGKYVELRCDPISGHTALYWYRQSLGQGPEFLIYFQGTGAADDSGLPNDRFFAVRPEGSVSTLKIQRTERGDSAVYLCASSLYMNTEAFFGQGTRLTVV.

The chain carries TRBV7-2 and TRBJ2-5; no reliable D call. The germline V gene encodes CDR1 SGHTA and CDR2 FQGNSA. There are 12 residues in the CDR3. V lost 5 bases and J lost 0, with 4 bases in between. In DNA form, the CDR3 reads TGTGCCAGCAGCCTGTACCAAGAGACCCAGTACTTC. Its translation is CASSLYQETQYF.

This chain connects TRBV10-3 to TRBJ2-3, with D unresolved. Germline-derived CDR1 and CDR2 are ENHRY and SYGVKD. Between the trimmed V and J ends, which lost 7 bases and 6 bases, there was a span of 14 bases. This CDR3 comprises 13 residues. The CDR3 nucleotides are TGTGCCATCAACGGCGGAGCAGACGATACGCAGTATTTT. This gives the protein CAINGGADDTQYF.

The chain links TRBV10-3 to TRBJ2-1, with a weak D call TRBD2 (5 bases). Per germline, CDR1 ENHRY and CDR2 SYGVKD. The V end was cut by 5 bases, the J end by 6 bases, with 14 bases between. This CDR3 comprises 14 residues. The CDR3 is CAISPITAGNEQFF. The CDR3 region has the DNA TGTGCCATCAGTCCAATAACCGCGGGCAATGAGCAGTTCTTC.

The CDR3 protein is CASSITSGGASSYEQYF. The CDR3 nucleotides are TGTGCCAGCAGCATAACATCCGGGGGGGCCAGCTCCTACGAGCAGTACTTC. V is TRBV9 and J is TRBJ2-7, with 8 bases that match TRBD2. Germline lookup yields CDR1 SGDLS and CDR2 YYNGEE. V shed 4 bases and J 0 bases; nucleotides not matched to a gene: 12. The CDR3 length is 17 residues.

The chain joins TRBV10-3 to TRBJ2-1; a possible D gene is TRBD2 (7 bases). V lost 5 bases and J 4 bases, leaving 15 bases between the germline ends. In germline, CDR1 is ENHRY, CDR2 SYGVKD. The CDR3 loop spans 15 amino acids. CDR3 coding DNA: TGTGCCATCAGTCAAGAGGCGGGGGCTTACAATGAGCAGTTCTTC. This sequence encodes CAISQEAGAYNEQFF.

The V call is TRBV10-3, the J call TRBJ2-1; no clear D. Germline values: CDR1 ENHRY, CDR2 SYGVKD. Trimming took 4 bases from V and 0 from J, leaving 10 bases between them. The CDR3 is made up of 15 amino acids. Here the CDR3 reads CAISGSEISYNEQFF. In DNA, the CDR3 is TGTGCCATCAGTGGTTCGGAGATCTCCTACAATGAGCAGTTCTTC.

V and J are TRBV5-1 and TRBJ2-7; D not certain. The length of the CDR3 is 12 residues. The V gene lost 2 bases and the J gene lost 3 bases, with 6 bases spanning the gap. CDR1 and CDR2 from the germline V gene are SGHRS and YFSETQ. As DNA, the CDR3 is TGCGCCAGCAGCTTTACAGACTACGAGCAGTACTTC. Its translation is CASSFTDYEQYF.

The genes are TRBV29-1 and TRBJ2-1; 12 nucleotides agree with TRBD2. This CDR3 has 18 amino acids. Germline loops: CDR1 SQVTM, CDR2 ANQGSEA. The junction had 16 bases not matched to a gene; V was cut back by 6 bases and J by 4 bases. Here the CDR3 reads CSVVGLAGRVGLYNEQFF. The CDR3 nucleotides are TGCAGCGTAGTTGGACTAGCGGGGAGAGTCGGCCTTTACAATGAGCAGTTCTTC.

This chain uses TRBV5-4 with TRBJ2-7; D may be TRBD2 (6 bases). The length of the CDR3 is 14 residues. Trimming stripped 3 bases from V and 2 bases from J, with 12 bases between. Germline CDR1 SGHNT, CDR2 YYREEE (reference sequence). This chain's CDR3 is CASSWGDPTYEQYF. CDR3 coding DNA: TGTGCCAGCAGCTGGGGGGACCCAACCTACGAGCAGTACTTC.

This sequence joins TRBV27 and TRBJ2-3; 8 nucleotides agree with TRBD2. Germline V gene lookup returns CDR1 MNHEY and CDR2 SMNVEV (reference sequence). The CDR3 loop spans 18 amino acids. J gave up 1 base and V 1 base, and 10 bases lay outside the gene matches. The CDR3 region is CASSLYPLLAGGTDTQYF. CDR3 DNA sequence: TGTGCCAGCAGTTTATATCCTCTTCTAGCGGGTGGCACAGATACGCAGTATTTT.

The J gene is TRBJ1-2, the V gene TRBV21-1; TRBD1 is the table's D call, not checked against the DNA. TRBV21-1 corresponds to a pseudogene. The CDR3 runs to 16 residues. This chain's CDR3 is CASSKAWGQGMRGYTF. The CDR3 bases are TGTGCCAGCAGCAAAGCGTGGGGGCAGGGTATGAGGGGCTACACCTTC.

CDR3 coding DNA: TGTGCCAGCAGAGCCGGGACAGGGTCCCGCTACGAGCAGTACTTC. Protein product: CASRAGTGSRYEQYF. The chain employs TRBV6-5 and TRBJ2-7, with TRBD1 matching 9 bases. CDR3 length equals 15 residues. After removal of 6 bases from V and 3 bases from J, the junction contained 9 bases not matched to a gene. Per the germline V gene, CDR1 is MNHEY and CDR2 is SVGAGI.